This is a list of T cell receptor beta chains from one sample in a study of OX40 agonist ivuxolimab in advanced cancers. Profiled with immunoSEQ multiplex PCR; TCRdb holds only in-frame clones, not every one. The sample records 81,000 or so clones, about 90% being singletons. Material: CD4+ or CD8+ T cells sorted from blood, obtained in a trial of the OX40 agonist ivuxolimab. The receptors here all came from an adult with an advanced solid tumor such as melanoma, head and neck, liver or kidney cancer. Both conserved end residues are part of each CDR3. Each record gives: CDR3 DNA, CDR3 protein, V gene, J gene, clone size, D gene. The D gene is left open where the match is weak. Where a row states a size, it is once, few, many or the class of an expanded clone; other rows omit it.

TGCGCCAGCAGCCAAGGGACGGAGAGCTCCTACGAGCAGTACTTC,CASSQGTESSYEQYF,TRBV4-3,TRBJ2-7,NA,NA
TGTGCCAGCAGTTACGAAGGGATTAGGATGGAGGGCTACACCTTC,CASSYEGIRMEGYTF,TRBV6-6,TRBJ1-2,NA,NA
TGCGCCAGCAGCCAAGACGCCTGGACCACTGAAGCTTTCTTT,CASSQDAWTTEAFF,TRBV4-3,TRBJ1-1,NA,NA
TGTGCCAGCAGTTTCCCTTCGACAGGGGGGCTCCTTGGGGCCAACGTCCTGACTTTC,CASSFPSTGGLLGANVLTF,TRBV28,TRBJ2-6,NA,TRBD1
TGTGCCAGCAGTGATTCCAGCGGGAGATTCGGGGATACGCAGTATTTT,CASSDSSGRFGDTQYF,TRBV6-4,TRBJ2-3,NA,TRBD2
TGTGCCAGTAGGTCCTTTGGCAATCAGCCCCAGCATTTT,CASRSFGNQPQHF,TRBV19,TRBJ1-5,NA,NA
TGTGCCAGCAGCTCGGACAGGGACGGAAACACCATATATTTT,CASSSDRDGNTIYF,TRBV4-2,TRBJ1-3,NA,TRBD1
TGCGCCAGCAGCCAAGTAGGCTCTTCTCTTGGTGATGGCTACACCTTC,CASSQVGSSLGDGYTF,TRBV4-3,TRBJ1-2,NA,NA
TGTGCCAGCAGCTTAGACCCGGGGCGGCGCCCCTACAATGAGCAGTTCTTC,CASSLDPGRRPYNEQFF,TRBV11-3,TRBJ2-1,NA,NA
TGTGCCAGCAGCCCCGTACTTCTGGGTAGCCAGTTCTTC,CASSPVLLGSQFF,TRBV7-9,TRBJ2-1,NA,NA
TGTGCCAGCAGCGTAGACGGTAGTTTCTATGGCTACACCTTC,CASSVDGSFYGYTF,TRBV9,TRBJ1-2,few,NA
TGTGCCAGCAGTCAAATTAGCACAGATACGCAGTATTTT,CASSQISTDTQYF,TRBV9,TRBJ2-3,NA,NA
TGTGCCAGTAGTATTTGGCCCCAGCCCCAGCATTTT,CASSIWPQPQHF,TRBV19,TRBJ1-5,NA,NA
TGTGCCAGTAGTATAGCCCCGGGACAGGGGGCCGAGGGTACTGGAAACACCATATATTTT,CASSIAPGQGAEGTGNTIYF,TRBV19,TRBJ1-3,once,TRBD1
TGTGCCAGCAGCCCCGGGGTTGAAGCTTTCTTT,CASSPGVEAFF,TRBV6-6,TRBJ1-1,NA,NA
TGCGCCAGCAGCCAAGCCCCAGGGGAAAAACTGTTTTTT,CASSQAPGEKLFF,TRBV4-3,TRBJ1-4,NA,NA
TGTGCCACCAGAGAAATGGGCAATCAGCCCCAGCATTTT,CATREMGNQPQHF,TRBV15,TRBJ1-5,NA,NA
TGTGCCAGTAGTATAGATCCCTCCGCGTGGGGGGAAAACACCGGGGAGCTGTTTTTT,CASSIDPSAWGENTGELFF,TRBV19,TRBJ2-2,once,NA
TGTGCCAGCAGCGTAGGAGGCACCGGGGAGCTGTTTTTT,CASSVGGTGELFF,TRBV9,TRBJ2-2,NA,NA
TGTGCCAGCAGTTACGAGCGGGGGGCGAACAATGAGCAGTTCTTC,CASSYERGANNEQFF,TRBV6-5,TRBJ2-1,NA,TRBD2
TGTGCCAGCAGCTTGGTGGCAGATACGCAGTATTTT,CASSLVADTQYF,TRBV5-4,TRBJ2-3,once,NA
TGTGCCAGCAGCTCCCGTCTTGGGGGGACAGATACGCAGTATTTT,CASSSRLGGTDTQYF,TRBV4-2,TRBJ2-3,NA,NA
TGTGCCAGCAGCGTAGAGGGTCTTCAAGAGACCCAGTACTTC,CASSVEGLQETQYF,TRBV9,TRBJ2-5,NA,NA